The clone carrying this T cell receptor beta chain appeared a few times. The sample is drawn from a study of T cells after yellow fever vaccination. The 5'RACE template-switching step produced TCR cDNA and added a universal primer site and UMIs. TCRdb fed the 5' RACE reads into MiXCR, producing one record per CDR3 protein. The sample yields 300,000 or so distinct CDR3 sequences, roughly 8% seen once. Germline CDR1 is SGHRS and CDR2 is YFSETQ. V lost 4 bases to trimming and J lost 7 bases; unmatched junction nucleotides: 7. The length of the CDR3 is 14 residues. The sample was PBMCs, taken about 41 days after the first yellow fever vaccination. This TCR was recovered from a man younger than 30 who received the YFV17D yellow fever vaccine. V and J are TRBV5-1 and TRBJ2-1, with TRBD1 identical over 8 bases. Here the CDR3 DNA reads TGCGCCAGCAGCCGGCAGGGGGCGGATAATGAGCAGTTCTTC. It specifies CASSRQGADNEQFF. Full variable domain (rest looked up from reference TRBV5-1 and TRBJ2-1): KAGVTQTPRYLIKTRGQQVTLSCSPISGHRSVSWYQQTPGQGLQFLFEYFSETQRNKGNFPGRFSGRQFSNSRSEMNVSTLELGDSALYLCASSRQGADNEQFFGPGTRLTVL.